These 25 T cell receptor beta chains were sequenced from one sample in a study of Ad26.COV2.S vaccination and SARS-CoV-2 variants (dated by TCRdb to 2020 to 2023). Per the publication, the treatment or condition label means: around 19 received Ad26.COV2.S at low or high dose, single or two shots; about 5 received placebo; per-sample allocation not given. For vaccine and placebo recipients, the sequenced repertoires came from samples collected on day 63 after the first injection. The library was made by the immunoSEQ multiplex PCR assay. The table comes from immuneACCESS by way of TCRdb, which keeps in-frame sequences with V and J called. Part of the clones is missing from these tables; in studies checked, under half for an unresolved V gene and the rest for unknown reasons. The sample table shows approximately 500,000 clones, and around 85% are seen once. The ten largest clones represent about 13% of the sample.

Source: peripheral blood, taken in a trial of Ad26.COV2.S vaccine versus placebo. All receptors derive from a person aged 18 to 59 who received the Ad26.COV2.S COVID-19 vaccine or a placebo.

This clone was counted many times. The chain is built from TRBV24-1 and TRBJ2-2; D may correspond to TRBD1 or TRBD2 (5 bases each). The V and J ends lost 0 bases and 4 bases respectively, with 5 bases between them. The CDR3 contains 14 residues. Germline V lookup: CDR1 KGHDR, CDR2 SFDVKD. This chain's CDR3 is CATSDLGGTGELFF. The DNA for the CDR3 is TGTGCCACCAGTGATTTGGGGGGCACCGGGGAGCTGTTTTTT.

The chain combines TRBV7-3 with TRBJ1-5, with D unclear. The CDR3 length is 16 residues. V gave up 4 bases and J gave up 6 bases, with 19 bases separating them. Germline CDR1 is SGHTA and CDR2 is FQGTGA. This chain's CDR3 is CASSSPGPGLGQPQHF. The CDR3 DNA is TGTGCCAGCAGCTCCCCGGGCCCCGGGTTGGGTCAGCCCCAGCATTTT.

CDR3 nucleotides: TGTGCCTGGAGTGTAGACAGGGGAACTGGCTACACCTTC. Protein product: CAWSVDRGTGYTF. The rearrangement uses TRBV30 and TRBJ1-2; the match to TRBD1 covers 8 bases. This CDR3 comprises 13 residues. After removal of 0 bases from V and 7 bases from J, the junction contained 4 bases not matched to a gene. Per the germline V gene, CDR1 is GTSNPN and CDR2 is SVGIG (reference sequence). The variable domain in full, with the rest retrieved from reference TRBV30 and TRBJ1-2, is SQTIHQWPATLVQPVGSPLSLECTVEGTSNPNLYWYRQAAGRGLQLLFYSVGIGQISSEVPQNLSASRPQDRQFILSSKKLLLSDSGFYLCAWSVDRGTGYTFGSGTRLTVV.

In this sample, this clone turned up once. V is TRBV5-1 and J is TRBJ2-1; 10 bases match TRBD2. J gave up 5 bases and V 1 base, and 6 bases lay outside the gene matches. Germline loops: CDR1 SGHRS, CDR2 YFSETQ. The CDR3 runs 16 residues. The CDR3: CASSLWGTSANNEQFF. The CDR3, as DNA: TGCGCCAGCAGCTTGTGGGGGACTAGCGCTAACAATGAGCAGTTCTTC.

This chain links TRBV6-2 or TRBV6-3 with TRBJ1-2, with D unclear. Trimming cost V 4 bases and J 1 base, with 7 bases left between them. The CDR3 totals 13 residues. Germline V gene data show CDR1 as MNHEY and CDR2 as SVGEGT. CDR3 sequence: CASSSGINYGYTF. The CDR3 nucleotides read TGTGCCAGCAGTTCGGGCATTAACTATGGCTACACCTTC.

This clone was found once. V usage is TRBV7-9 and J usage is TRBJ2-1, with 10 bases lining up with TRBD2. Trimming cost V 7 bases and J 10 bases; bases outside gene matches: 22. CDR3 length: 18 amino acids. Germline values: CDR1 SEHNR, CDR2 FQNEAQ (reference sequence). The CDR3 sequence: CASTKLFLGAGGPWEQFF. In nucleotides, the CDR3 is TGTGCCAGCACCAAATTATTTCTGGGAGCGGGAGGGCCTTGGGAGCAGTTCTTC.

CDR3 DNA sequence: TGCAGTGCTAGGGTAAATACGCAGTATTTT. This sequence encodes CSARVNTQYF. The chain is built from TRBV20-1 and TRBJ2-3; no definite D call. The CDR3 runs 10 residues. Germline values: CDR1 DFQATT, CDR2 SNEGSKA (reference sequence). V was pared by 3 bases and J by 7 bases, with 5 bases between.

The sample holds a few counts of this clone. The chain recombines TRBV19 with TRBJ1-2; 12 bases line up with TRBD1. V shed 4 bases, J shed 4 bases, and the junction held 10 bases outside the gene matches. The CDR3 extends over 17 amino acids. Germline CDR1 is LNHDA and CDR2 is SQIVND (reference sequence). CDR3 bases: TGTGCCAGTAGTACCGGGACAGGGGGCCTCTCGGGCTATGGCTACACCTTC. As protein: CASSTGTGGLSGYGYTF.

This chain joins TRBV3-1 (or the pseudogene TRBV3-2) and TRBJ2-7, with D possibly being TRBD2 (5 bases). V was clipped by 2 bases and J by 0 bases, with 14 bases between them. The CDR3 consists of 16 residues. The germline V gene encodes CDR1 LGHDT and CDR2 YNNKEL (reference sequence). The CDR3 here is CASSQSQRRSSYEQYF. CDR3 sequence (DNA): TGTGCCAGCAGCCAATCCCAGCGGAGGAGCTCCTACGAGCAGTACTTC.

This sequence joins TRBV30 and TRBJ1-2; D is unresolved. The germline V gene encodes CDR1 GTSNPN and CDR2 SVGIG (reference sequence). V gave up 2 bases and J gave up 8 bases, with 15 bases separating them. The CDR3 is made up of 13 amino acids. DNA of the CDR3: TGTGCCTGGAGTAGGACCGGGGTCGGGGGCTACACCTTC. Protein sequence: CAWSRTGVGGYTF.

This clone was counted a few times. The V call is TRBV30, the J call TRBJ1-2; no clear D gene. This CDR3 spans 14 amino acids. Germline CDR1 GTSNPN, CDR2 SVGIG (reference sequence). Deletions cut 1 base from V and 5 bases from J, with 14 bases between. The CDR3 nucleotides are TGTGCCTGGAGTGGAGACCCCACTCGGTATGGCTACACCTTC. Translated, it gives CAWSGDPTRYGYTF.

V usage is TRBV19 and J usage is TRBJ1-1; 8 nucleotides match TRBD1. Per the germline V gene, CDR1 is LNHDA and CDR2 is SQIVND (reference sequence). There are 11 residues in the CDR3. V was clipped by 9 bases and J by 7 bases; unmatched bases: 4. CDR3 sequence: CASPTGVEAFF. CDR3 coding DNA: TGTGCCAGCCCGACAGGGGTTGAAGCTTTCTTT.

This clone was detected a few times. The chain combines TRBV29-1 with TRBJ2-1, with D uncertain. Germline loops: CDR1 SQVTM, CDR2 ANQGSEA. V lost 7 bases, J lost 4 bases, and 8 bases lay in between. The CDR3 extends over 11 amino acids. CDR3 loop: CSGVQYNEQFF. Written as DNA, the CDR3 is TGCAGCGGGGTCCAGTACAATGAGCAGTTCTTC.

This clone was found a few times. The chain uses TRBV28 and TRBJ2-7; maybe TRBD1 (5 bases). CDR1 MDHEN and CDR2 SYDVKM come from the germline V gene. Trimming stripped 6 bases from V and 5 bases from J, with 17 bases between. CDR3 size: 14 residues. CDR3 sequence reads: CASSLQQVRNEQYF. In DNA, the CDR3 is TGTGCCAGCAGCCTTCAACAGGTCCGCAACGAGCAGTACTTC.

CDR3 nucleotides: TGTGCCAGCAGCCCGGACAGGCTTTCCTACAATGAGCAGTTCTTC. It specifies CASSPDRLSYNEQFF. J is TRBJ2-1 and V is TRBV5-4, with 7 bases lining up with TRBD1. The trim removed 4 bases at V and 1 base at J, leaving 5 bases unmatched. This CDR3 comprises 15 residues. CDR1 SGHNT and CDR2 YYREEE come from the germline V gene (reference sequence). Drawing the rest from reference TRBV5-4 and TRBJ2-1, the complete variable domain is ETGVTQSPTHLIKTRGQQVTLRCSSQSGHNTVSWYQQALGQGPQFIFQYYREEENGRGNFPPRFSGLQFPNYSSELNVNALELDDSALYLCASSPDRLSYNEQFFGPGTRLTVL.

In regard to this clone: This CDR3 is also generated by other DNA sequences in the sample. The chain couples TRBV28 to TRBJ2-7; 7 positions agree with TRBD2. Looked up from germline, CDR1 is MDHEN and CDR2 is SYDVKM. V lost 5 bases, J lost 0 bases, and 1 base stayed unmatched. This CDR3 comprises 13 residues. The CDR3 sequence: CASSPGGSYEQYF. CDR3 DNA: TGTGCCAGCAGTCCGGGGGGCTCCTACGAGCAGTACTTC.

V gene TRBV4-3 combines with J gene TRBJ1-2; 7 bases are a match to TRBD1. Germline CDR1 and CDR2: LGHNA and YSLEER. This CDR3 has 17 residues. J was trimmed by 3 bases and V by 1 base; bases with no gene match: 11. Here the CDR3 reads CASSQGAGGTTHYGYTF. The CDR3 region has the DNA TGCGCCAGCAGCCAAGGTGCAGGGGGGACGACCCACTATGGCTACACCTTC.

This clone was observed a handful of times. The J gene is TRBJ1-2, the V gene TRBV4-3; a possible D gene is TRBD1 (6 bases). The CDR3 extends over 13 amino acids. Trimming removed 1 base at V and 8 bases at J, with 11 bases between. Germline V CDR1 and CDR2: LGHNA, YSLEER. DNA of the CDR3: TGCGCCAGCAGCCAAGTACAGGGAGGCGGCTACACCTTC. Its translation is CASSQVQGGGYTF.

V and J are TRBV25-1 and TRBJ2-7, with D tentatively TRBD2 (5 bases). The CDR3 is 13 amino acids. Trimming stripped 0 bases from V and 8 bases from J, with 11 bases between. CDR1 is MGHDK and CDR2 is SYGVNS in the germline V gene. CDR3 amino acids: CASSEYLPGKQYF. In nucleotides, the CDR3 is TGTGCCAGCAGTGAATACCTCCCGGGGAAGCAGTACTTC.

The rearrangement joins TRBV29-1 to TRBJ2-1, with 14 bases lining up with TRBD2. Trimming at V came to 1 base and at J to 4 bases, leaving 0 bases not matched to a gene. CDR1 SQVTM and CDR2 ANQGSEA come from the germline V gene. The CDR3 runs to 15 residues. The CDR3 nucleotides are TGCAGCGTTGAAGGACTAGCGGGAGGGTACAATGAGCAGTTCTTC. This gives the protein CSVEGLAGGYNEQFF.

The rearrangement links TRBV5-4 to TRBJ1-6; 10 nucleotides match TRBD1. The CDR3 covers 15 residues. CDR1 and CDR2 (germline): SGHNT, YYREEE (reference sequence). Trimming at V came to 4 bases and at J to 8 bases, leaving 6 bases not matched to a gene. For the CDR3, the DNA is TGTGCCAGCAGCCAAGACAGGGGGCCGTATTCACCCCTCCACTTT. It specifies CASSQDRGPYSPLHF.

The rearrangement links TRBV5-4 to TRBJ2-7; D remains unclear. CDR3 length equals 14 residues. Germline V gives CDR1 SGHNT, CDR2 YYREEE (reference sequence). V lost 3 bases and J lost 6, with 16 bases in between. CDR3 DNA: TGTGCCAGCAGCTCTTACGGGTTGACATCCGAGCAGTACTTC. Translating it yields CASSSYGLTSEQYF.

The J gene is TRBJ2-1, the V gene TRBV4-2; 10 bases match TRBD2. The CDR3 runs to 16 residues. Losses at the gene ends were 2 bases for V and 8 bases for J; bases not matched to a gene: 9. CDR1 and CDR2 from the germline V gene are LGHNA and YNFKEQ. The chain's CDR3 is CASSQTPSGSGDEQFF. DNA for the CDR3: TGTGCCAGCAGCCAAACACCTAGCGGGAGTGGGGATGAGCAGTTCTTC.

The CDR3 sequence is CASSLGDLYEQYF. The CDR3 DNA reads as TGCGCCAGCAGCTTGGGGGACCTATACGAGCAGTACTTC. The chain uses TRBV5-1 and TRBJ2-7; the D gene could be TRBD1 or TRBD2 (5 bases each). This CDR3 has 13 amino acids. Per germline, CDR1 SGHRS and CDR2 YFSETQ. Trimming stripped 0 bases from V and 4 bases from J, with 8 bases between.

This chain links TRBV2 with TRBJ2-2; 9 nucleotides align to TRBD1. The CDR3 has 16 amino acids. CDR1 is SNHLY, CDR2 FYNNEI, per germline. Unmatched junction bases numbered 7, after V lost 6 bases and J lost 2 bases. In DNA form, the CDR3 reads TGTGCCAGCAGGGCACACAGGGGGCTAAACACCGGGGAGCTGTTTTTT. As protein: CASRAHRGLNTGELFF.